Shown below are 20 T cell receptor beta chains from a single sample sequenced in a study of cytomegalovirus exposure and HLA in healthy donors. The PCR contained 60 Vbeta and 13 Jbeta primers. Method: immunoSEQ multiplex PCR; TCRdb's copy keeps in-frame clones and lacks some. The data show 90,000 or so clones, with about four fifths seen just once and less than 40% held by the top ten. Sequencing input: PBMCs. Receptors originate from a man between 50 and 59 years old in good health and CMV-seropositive.

The V gene is TRBV19, the J gene TRBJ1-1, with a tentative D call TRBD1 (5 bases). Deletions cut 5 bases from V and 1 base from J, with 11 bases between. Germline lookup yields CDR1 LNHDA and CDR2 SQIVND (reference sequence). This CDR3 has 14 amino acids. The CDR3 nucleotides read TGTGCCAGTAGTGCCGGGACTGAGAACACTGAAGCTTTCTTT. Protein: CASSAGTENTEAFF.

The V and J genes are TRBV14 and TRBJ1-2; 7 bases align to TRBD1. Germline V gives CDR1 SGHDN, CDR2 FVKESK. The J segment lost 7 bases and the V segment lost 5 bases, leaving 7 bases of the junction unmatched. The CDR3 runs 13 residues. The CDR3 here is CASSKTGKTGYTF. The CDR3 DNA reads as TGTGCCAGCAGCAAGACAGGGAAGACTGGCTACACCTTC.

The CDR3 loop is CASSPLSGSAETQYF. DNA for the CDR3: TGCGCCAGCAGCCCACTGAGCGGGTCCGCCGAGACCCAGTACTTC. The chain combines TRBV4-3 with TRBJ2-5; tentatively, D is TRBD2 (6 bases). The V end was cut by 4 bases, the J end by 5 bases, with 17 bases between. The CDR3 consists of 15 residues. CDR1 LGHNA and CDR2 YSLEER come from the germline V gene.

V gene TRBV11-2 combines with J gene TRBJ2-3, with TRBD1 matching over 8 bases. This CDR3 is 14 amino acids long. CDR1 SGHAT and CDR2 FQNNGV come from the germline V gene. Trimming removed 5 bases from V and 14 bases from J; junction bases left unmatched: 15. The CDR3 nucleotides are TGTGCCAGCAGCCTAAGGCCAGCGGACAGGGCTTCGTATTTT. This gives the protein CASSLRPADRASYF. The whole variable domain, remainder taken from reference TRBV11-2 and TRBJ2-3, is EAGVAQSPRYKIIEKRQSVAFWCNPISGHATLYWYQQILGQGPKLLIQFQNNGVVDDSQLPKDRFSAERLKGVDSTLKIQPAKLEDSAVYLCASSLRPADRASYFGPGTRLTVL.

V usage is TRBV25-1 and J usage is TRBJ2-3; TRBD1 matches 10 bases. CDR3 length equals 14 residues. The germline V gene has CDR1 MGHDK and CDR2 SYGVNS. Unmatched junction bases numbered 5, after V lost 8 bases and J lost 3 bases. DNA for the CDR3: TGTGCCAGCTCTCGGACAGGGGGGACAGATACGCAGTATTTT. Its translation is CASSRTGGTDTQYF. Using reference TRBV25-1 and TRBJ2-3 for the parts outside the CDR3, the full variable domain is EADIYQTPRYLVIGTGKKITLECSQTMGHDKMYWYQQDPGMELHLIHYSYGVNSTEKGDLSSESTVSRIRTEHFPLTLESARPSHTSQYLCASSRTGGTDTQYFGPGTRLTVL.

The chain uses TRBV28 and TRBJ2-2; 11 bases fit TRBD2. V trimming: 6 bases; J trimming: 2 bases; junction bases outside the gene matches: 5. Germline lookup yields CDR1 MDHEN and CDR2 SYDVKM. The CDR3 is made up of 16 amino acids. CDR3 residues: CASRLGLAANTGELFF. The CDR3 DNA follows: TGTGCCAGCAGACTGGGACTAGCGGCTAACACCGGGGAGCTGTTTTTT. Using reference TRBV28 and TRBJ2-2 for the parts outside the CDR3, the full variable domain is DVKVTQSSRYLVKRTGEKVFLECVQDMDHENMFWYRQDPGLGLRLIYFSYDVKMKEKGDIPEGYSVSREKKERFSLILESASTNQTSMYLCASRLGLAANTGELFFGEGSRLTVL.

In its sample, this clone was seen a few times. This chain joins TRBV10-1 and TRBJ2-1, with 11 bases matching TRBD2. Losses at the gene ends were 3 bases for V and 9 bases for J; bases not matched to a gene: 10. The CDR3 runs 16 residues. CDR1 is WNHNN and CDR2 is SYGVQD in the germline V gene (reference sequence). The CDR3 nucleotides read TGCGCCAGCAGTGACCAGACTAGCGGGAATCAGGGTGAGCAGTTCTTC. The encoded protein is CASSDQTSGNQGEQFF.

The table lists this clone with a few counts. The chain has TRBV13 and TRBJ2-5, with 7 positions matching TRBD2. Per the germline V gene, CDR1 is PRHDT and CDR2 is FYEKMQ (reference sequence). The CDR3 has 15 residues. Unmatched junction bases numbered 11, after V lost 5 bases and J lost 5 bases. The CDR3 region is CASSATSVGYETQYF. CDR3 in DNA: TGTGCCAGCAGCGCCACTAGCGTCGGCTACGAGACCCAGTACTTC.

There are a few counts of this clone. The rearrangement uses TRBV27 and TRBJ2-6; D not certain. In germline, CDR1 is MNHEY, CDR2 SMNVEV (reference sequence). The V gene lost 6 bases and the J gene lost 0 bases, with 3 bases spanning the gap. This CDR3 region has 13 residues. The DNA of the CDR3 is TGTGCCAGCAGATACTCTGGGGCCAACGTCCTGACTTTC. Its translation is CASRYSGANVLTF.

The genes are TRBV5-6 and TRBJ1-3; the D gene is possibly TRBD1 (5 bases). Germline V gene data show CDR1 as SGHDT and CDR2 as YYEEEE. V was pared by 2 bases and J by 2 bases, with 11 bases between. CDR3 length: 15 amino acids. In DNA, the CDR3 is TGTGCCAGCAGCTTCGACAGCAGTACTGGAAACACCATATATTTT. The encoded protein is CASSFDSSTGNTIYF. The full variable domain, in which reference TRBV5-6 and TRBJ1-3 provide the parts outside the CDR3, is DAGVTQSPTHLIKTRGQQVTLRCSPKSGHDTVSWYQQALGQGPQFIFQYYEEEERQRGNFPDRFSGHQFPNYSSELNVNALLLGDSALYLCASSFDSSTGNTIYFGEGSWLTVV.

The genes are TRBV6-5 and TRBJ1-2, with D possibly matching TRBD1 (5 bases). Deletions cut 3 bases from V and 0 bases from J, with 14 bases between. The CDR3 has 16 residues. Germline loops: CDR1 MNHEY, CDR2 SVGAGI. The CDR3 DNA follows: TGTGCCAGCAGTTATTCTACAGGCGGTTCTAACTATGGCTACACCTTC. Translation: CASSYSTGGSNYGYTF.

A few counts support this clone. As DNA, the CDR3 is TGTGCCAGCAGTGACCCCTGGACAGGGGGCGTGAATGAGCAGTTCTTC. Translation gives CASSDPWTGGVNEQFF. V is TRBV6-1 and J is TRBJ2-1; 11 nucleotides line up with TRBD1. This CDR3 has 16 amino acids. The J segment lost 7 bases and the V segment lost 3 bases, leaving 8 bases of the junction unmatched. Per the germline V gene, CDR1 is MNHNS and CDR2 is SASEGT.

V is TRBV19 and J is TRBJ2-7; D uncertain. V shed 9 bases and J shed 4 bases, with 16 bases lying between them. The CDR3 loop spans 13 amino acids. Germline CDR1 and CDR2: LNHDA and SQIVND (reference sequence). CDR3 sequence: CASTDKSLYEQYF. The CDR3 DNA sequence: TGTGCCAGCACCGACAAATCCCTTTACGAGCAGTACTTC.

The V call is TRBV5-1, the J call TRBJ2-3, with a possible D match to TRBD1 (5 bases). CDR1 SGHRS and CDR2 YFSETQ come from the germline V gene. The CDR3 is 15 residues long. V lost 0 bases to trimming and J lost 2 bases, with 10 bases between them. CDR3 protein: CASSLALGDTDTQYF. The CDR3 nucleotides are TGCGCCAGCAGCTTGGCCTTAGGGGACACAGATACGCAGTATTTT.

This chain joins TRBV5-1 and TRBJ1-1; 9 nucleotides match TRBD1. The CDR3 is made up of 15 amino acids. Germline V CDR1 and CDR2: SGHRS, YFSETQ. After removal of 2 bases from V and 4 bases from J, the junction contained 6 bases not matched to a gene. CDR3 DNA: TGCGCCAGCAGCTTTGGCGGGACAGGGCCCACTGAAGCTTTCTTT. Amino acid sequence: CASSFGGTGPTEAFF.

Concerning this clone: A read error may account for a junction end that differs from germline. The genes are TRBV5-4 and TRBJ1-1; a possible D gene is TRBD1 (6 bases). The CDR3 has 15 amino acids. The germline V gene has CDR1 SGHNT and CDR2 YYREEE (reference sequence). The CDR3 nucleotides read TGCGCCAGCAGCCAAGGTTTTGGGGGCCACACTGAAGCTTTCTTT. The encoded protein is CASSQGFGGHTEAFF.

This clone was detected once. The CDR3 spells CASSPPYRANTGELFF. The CDR3 DNA reads TGTGCCAGCAGCCCCCCCTACCGAGCGAACACCGGGGAGCTGTTTTTT. The V and J genes are TRBV5-6 and TRBJ2-2; D unclear. The CDR3 has 16 amino acids. Trimming took 4 bases from V and 0 from J, leaving 13 bases between them. Germline V CDR1 and CDR2: SGHDT, YYEEEE.

The chain combines TRBV7-9 with TRBJ1-5; no clear D gene. V lost 3 bases, J lost 5 bases, and 8 bases lay in between. The CDR3 spans 13 residues. The germline V gene has CDR1 SEHNR and CDR2 FQNEAQ (reference sequence). The CDR3 is CASSFAEDQPQHF. CDR3 in DNA: TGTGCCAGCAGCTTTGCGGAGGATCAGCCCCAGCATTTT. Filled out from reference TRBV7-9 and TRBJ1-5, the complete variable domain reads DTGVSQNPRHKITKRGQNVTFRCDPISEHNRLYWYRQTLGQGPEFLTYFQNEAQLEKSRLLSDRFSAERPKGSFSTLEIQRTEQGDSAMYLCASSFAEDQPQHFGDGTRLSIL.

A few counts support this clone. This chain joins TRBV7-2 and TRBJ1-1; D is undetermined. V lost 3 bases and J lost 5, with 4 bases in between. This CDR3 region has 11 residues. CDR1 and CDR2 from the germline V gene are SGHTA and FQGNSA. The CDR3 is CASSFLTEAFF. The CDR3 bases are TGTGCCAGCAGCTTTTTAACTGAAGCTTTCTTT.

The chain has TRBV30 and TRBJ1-1; D is unclear. The CDR3 spans 13 residues. The V gene lost 2 bases and the J gene lost 5 bases, with 12 bases spanning the gap. Per germline, CDR1 GTSNPN and CDR2 SVGIG (reference sequence). Written as DNA, the CDR3 is TGTGCCTGGAGTCTTGTGTTGTTAACTGAAGCTTTCTTT. The encoded protein is CAWSLVLLTEAFF.